This TCR beta chain came from a study of blood T cells in healthy people across ages. Study results and caveats: When set beside aged donors, long-lived donors presented more naive CD4+ cells and higher diversity.

The germline gives CDR1 LNHNV, CDR2 YYDKDF (reference sequence). V lost 1 base and J lost 1; bases outside the gene matches: 1. The CDR3 sequence is 15 residues long. This clonotype was found a few times. As yet, its antigen is unknown. A second PCR, run for about 6 to 11 cycles, used a sample-barcoded 5' primer plus a J-beta primer mix. A template-switch adaptor that had 12 random nucleotides put a tag on each cDNA molecule. One entry per CDR3 protein results from TCRdb running MiXCR on the 5' RACE reads. This sample has over 1,500,000 distinct CDR3 sequences, with about 50% found just once. The sequencing input was blood. This chain links TRBV15 with TRBJ2-7, with 10 bases that match TRBD1. This TCR was sampled from a woman aged 40 to 50 in good health. CDR3 sequence (DNA): TGTGCCACCAGCAGAGGGGGACAGGGGTCCTACGAGCAGTACTTC. Translating gives CATSRGGQGSYEQYF.